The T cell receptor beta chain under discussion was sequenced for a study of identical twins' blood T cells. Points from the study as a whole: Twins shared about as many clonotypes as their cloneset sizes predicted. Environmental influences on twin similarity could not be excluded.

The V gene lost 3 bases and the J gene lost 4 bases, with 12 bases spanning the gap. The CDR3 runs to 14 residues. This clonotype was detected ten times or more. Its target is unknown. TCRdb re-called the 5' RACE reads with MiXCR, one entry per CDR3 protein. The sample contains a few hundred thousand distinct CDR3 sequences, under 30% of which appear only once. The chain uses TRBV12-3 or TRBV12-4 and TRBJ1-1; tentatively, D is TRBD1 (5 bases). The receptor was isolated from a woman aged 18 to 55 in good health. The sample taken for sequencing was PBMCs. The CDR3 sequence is CASSFTGVGTEAFF. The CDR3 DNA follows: TGTGCCAGCAGTTTTACAGGTGTGGGCACTGAAGCTTTCTTT.